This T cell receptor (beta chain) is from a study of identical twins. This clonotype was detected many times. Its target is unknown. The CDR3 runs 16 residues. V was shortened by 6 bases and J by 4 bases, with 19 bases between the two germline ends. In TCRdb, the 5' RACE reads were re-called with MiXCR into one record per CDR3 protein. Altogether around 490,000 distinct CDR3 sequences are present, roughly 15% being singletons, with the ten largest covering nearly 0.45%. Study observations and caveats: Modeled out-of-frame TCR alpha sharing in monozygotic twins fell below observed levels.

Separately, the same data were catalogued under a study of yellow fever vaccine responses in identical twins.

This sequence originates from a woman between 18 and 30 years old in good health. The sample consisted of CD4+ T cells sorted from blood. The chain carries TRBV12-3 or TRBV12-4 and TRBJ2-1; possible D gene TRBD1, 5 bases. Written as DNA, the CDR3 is TGTGCCAGCAGCTCTAGGGGCCCGTTAGGGTACAATGAGCAGTTCTTC. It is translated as CASSSRGPLGYNEQFF.